This T cell receptor (beta chain) is drawn from a study of blood T cell repertoires in COVID-19. On this clone itself: Additional DNA sequences in this sample encode the identical CDR3.

The ends were cut back, 5 bases at V and 5 bases at J, with 10 bases in the middle. Germline assignment: CDR1 SGHNT and CDR2 YYREEE (reference sequence). The length of the CDR3 is 12 residues. Sequencing was performed with immunoSEQ multiplex PCR; in TCRdb, only in-frame clones are kept and a portion is missing. Here the sample spans fewer than 350,000 clones, approximately 83% being singletons. The V gene is TRBV5-4, the J gene TRBJ1-1, with D perhaps TRBD1 (6 bases). The receptor comes from a woman in her thirties or forties with acute COVID-19. The sequencing input was PBMCs or T cells enriched from blood (not recorded which). The CDR3, as DNA: TGTGCCAGCAGTTTACAGGGAACTGAAGCTTTCTTT. Translation gives CASSLQGTEAFF.